This T cell receptor (beta chain) derives from a study of cytomegalovirus exposure and HLA in healthy donors. Whole-study context: The 90 to 150 validation repertoires and the approximately 640 first-cohort repertoires shared a platform, a later analysis reported.

Germline V CDR1 and CDR2: MGHRA, YSYEKL. The V and J ends lost 1 base and 7 bases respectively, with 14 bases between them. The CDR3 has 15 residues. Separate from the roughly 730-subject first cohort, the roughly 120-subject validation cohort was the one that the donors belonged to. Using immunoSEQ multiplex PCR, the repertoire was profiled, and TCRdb retains in-frame clones only, with some absent. Of 150,000 to 200,000 clones in the sample, around 92% were seen once. With regard to this clone: Its antigen is not known.

Study-level findings and limits: It was found in a later analysis that first-cohort TCR clusters tended to co-occur in the 120 validation repertoires.

The genes are TRBV4-1 and TRBJ2-1, with D perhaps TRBD2 (6 bases). What was sequenced was PBMCs. The source is a woman aged 18-30 years in good health and CMV-seropositive. The CDR3 region is CASSQVSLARNEQFF. The CDR3 coding sequence is TGCGCCAGCAGCCAAGTCAGCCTAGCGAGGAATGAGCAGTTCTTC.